A single sample is the source of the 10 T cell receptor beta chains below, sequenced in a study of OX40 agonist ivuxolimab in advanced cancers. Clones were sequenced by immunoSEQ multiplex PCR, and TCRdb holds only the in-frame ones, with some missing. The data show about 68,000 clones, approximately 85% seen once. This material consisted of CD4+ or CD8+ T cells sorted from blood, taken in a trial of the OX40 agonist ivuxolimab. These receptors were collected from an adult with an advanced solid tumor such as melanoma, head and neck, liver or kidney cancer.

As concerns this clone: The sample contains more than one DNA sequence encoding this CDR3. The chain combines TRBV11-2 with TRBJ1-1, with D perhaps TRBD1 (5 bases). The CDR3 totals 13 residues. Germline V gene data show CDR1 as SGHAT and CDR2 as FQNNGV. Trimming took 5 bases from V and 1 from J, leaving 8 bases between them. CDR3 sequence: CASSLGGNTEAFF. The CDR3 nucleotides read TGTGCCAGCAGCCTTGGGGGGAACACTGAAGCTTTCTTT.

The chain recombines TRBV7-3 with TRBJ2-7, with 9 bases identical to TRBD2. Trimming removed 5 bases from V and 5 bases from J; junction bases left unmatched: 10. This CDR3 comprises 15 residues. CDR1 is SGHTA and CDR2 is FQGTGA in the germline V gene. DNA of the CDR3: TGTGCCAGCAGCGATCAGCGGGCTAGCGGGGACGAGCAGTACTTC. Translating it yields CASSDQRASGDEQYF.

This clone was observed a single time. The chain combines TRBV29-1 with TRBJ2-1; D is unclear. Germline CDR1 is SQVTM and CDR2 is ANQGSEA. Trimming shortened V by 4 bases and J by 2 bases, and 12 bases separated the two germline ends. CDR3 size: 14 residues. The CDR3 spells CSVGGLHPYNEQFF. DNA of the CDR3: TGCAGCGTTGGGGGTCTACATCCCTACAATGAGCAGTTCTTC.

The V call is TRBV2, the J call TRBJ1-2; D not resolved. Trimming removed 4 bases at V and 2 bases at J, with 5 bases between. This CDR3 contains 12 residues. Germline V lookup: CDR1 SNHLY, CDR2 FYNNEI. This CDR3 reads CASSGQNYGYTF. CDR3 nucleotides: TGTGCCAGCAGTGGTCAGAACTATGGCTACACCTTC.

The chain employs TRBV5-5 and TRBJ1-4, with D perhaps TRBD1 (5 bases). The germline gives CDR1 SGHKS, CDR2 YYEKEE (reference sequence). Between the trimmed V and J ends, which lost 2 bases and 6 bases, there was a span of 8 bases. CDR3 length equals 13 residues. The CDR3 sequence: CASSFGGDEKLFF. CDR3 nucleotide sequence: TGTGCCAGCAGCTTCGGAGGGGATGAAAAACTGTTTTTT.

The genes are TRBV6-5 and TRBJ1-1, with D possibly being TRBD1 (5 bases). Germline CDR1 reads MNHEY; CDR2 reads SVGAGI. Trimming stripped 7 bases from V and 5 bases from J, with 17 bases between. The CDR3 extends over 14 amino acids. CDR3 protein: CASTKLGPRTEAFF. The CDR3 nucleotides read TGTGCCAGCACTAAACTGGGGCCTAGGACTGAAGCTTTCTTT.

Note on this clone: Its ends do not fully match the called genes, so a read error is possible. V and J are TRBV7-7 and TRBJ2-5; a weak D match, TRBD2 (5 bases). The CDR3 extends over 13 amino acids. Looked up from germline, CDR1 is SSHAT and CDR2 is FNYEAQ (reference sequence). The CDR3 sequence: CASSLNSEETQYF. The CDR3 DNA reads TGTGCTAGCAGCTTAAATAGCGAAGAGACCCAGTACTTC.

This chain links TRBV5-8 with TRBJ2-5, with D possibly being TRBD2 (6 bases). CDR3 length: 13 residues. Trimming left V 4 bases short and J 3 bases short, with 10 bases between. Per the germline V gene, CDR1 is SGHTS and CDR2 is YDEGEE. The CDR3 nucleotides are TGTGCCAGCAGCCCCACGGGGGAAGAGACCCAGTACTTC. Encoded protein: CASSPTGEETQYF.

The chain employs TRBV2 and TRBJ2-7; TRBD2 agrees at 15 bases. This CDR3 region has 15 residues. Germline lookup yields CDR1 SNHLY and CDR2 FYNNEI. Trimming cost V 6 bases and J 5 bases; bases outside gene matches: 5. The CDR3 spells CASSRGLAGGNEQYF. The CDR3 nucleotides are TGTGCCAGCAGCCGGGGACTAGCGGGAGGTAACGAGCAGTACTTC.

The rearrangement links TRBV14 to TRBJ1-2; 9 bases align to TRBD1. Germline CDR1 SGHDN, CDR2 FVKESK. The CDR3 totals 14 residues. The V gene end was trimmed by 4 bases and the J gene end by 7 bases; junction bases not matched to a gene: 7. CDR3 DNA: TGTGCCAGCAGCCCTCCCGGGACAGGGTTTGGCTACACCTTC. It encodes CASSPPGTGFGYTF.